The clone carrying this TCR beta chain was picked up a small number of times. Lung cancer patients with chemo-refractory metastatic non-small-cell disease were given focal radiation plus CTLA-4 blockade with ipilimumab. The data were obtained in a study of radiotherapy plus CTLA-4 blockade in lung cancer. Some clones are missing from TCRdb's copy, which holds only in-frame ones; the method was immunoSEQ multiplex PCR. Of 90,000 to 100,000 clones in the sample, under 85% were seen once. The source of this sequence is a human donor with non-small cell lung cancer who had a partial response to radiotherapy plus ipilimumab. Some clones in this sample may be carry-over from other donors' samples. Here the sequenced sample was peripheral blood, taken from a patient treated with radiotherapy plus ipilimumab.

CDR3 protein: CASSQEVATGELFF. The CDR3 DNA reads TGTGCCAGCAGCCAAGAGGTAGCCACCGGGGAGCTGTTTTTT. This chain connects TRBV4-2 to TRBJ2-2; no definite D call. V gave up 0 bases and J gave up 4 bases, with 6 bases separating them. This CDR3 spans 14 amino acids. Germline values: CDR1 LGHNA, CDR2 YNFKEQ.